Listed here are 15 T cell receptor beta chains from one sample, sequenced in a study of control samples from healthy donors and cancer patients. Here immunoSEQ multiplex PCR was the method, and the copy in TCRdb shows in-frame clones only, minus some. The profile shows 100,000 to 150,000 clones, more than 70% of them singletons. Sample: blood. Every receptor here comes from a man aged 50 to 59 in good health.

The count of this clone is one. The rearrangement uses TRBV27 and TRBJ2-7, with TRBD2 matching 10 bases. CDR1 MNHEY and CDR2 SMNVEV come from the germline V gene (reference sequence). The V and J ends lost 7 bases and 0 bases, in that order; junction bases with no gene match: 9. The CDR3 spans 16 residues. CDR3 amino acids: CASTSSSGGHSYEQYF. The CDR3 nucleotides are TGTGCCAGCACCTCTTCTAGCGGGGGCCACTCCTACGAGCAGTACTTC.

This chain uses TRBV9 with TRBJ2-1, with 10 bases aligning to TRBD1. The CDR3 covers 15 residues. Trimming took 3 bases from V and 9 from J; bases not matched to a gene: 9. Germline CDR1 SGDLS, CDR2 YYNGEE. The CDR3 protein is CASSAGGQGRFEQFF. CDR3 nucleotide sequence: TGTGCCAGCAGCGCAGGGGGACAGGGGCGTTTTGAGCAGTTCTTC.

This chain connects TRBV11-2 to TRBJ2-5; D gene uncertain. In germline, CDR1 is SGHAT, CDR2 FQNNGV. This CDR3 is built from 14 residues. V was cut by 3 bases and J by 2 bases, with 10 bases left in between. The CDR3 region is CASSFSALQETQYF. CDR3 nucleotides: TGTGCCAGCAGCTTCAGTGCCCTGCAAGAGACCCAGTACTTC. The whole variable domain, remainder taken from reference TRBV11-2 and TRBJ2-5, is EAGVAQSPRYKIIEKRQSVAFWCNPISGHATLYWYQQILGQGPKLLIQFQNNGVVDDSQLPKDRFSAERLKGVDSTLKIQPAKLEDSAVYLCASSFSALQETQYFGPGTRLLVL.

The chain combines TRBV21-1 with TRBJ1-6; the table's D call, TRBD1, was not checked against the DNA. TRBV21-1 is an annotated pseudogene. The length of the CDR3 is 15 residues. This chain's CDR3 is CASSSRPGGSSPLHF. The DNA of the CDR3 is TGTGCCAGCAGCTCTAGACCAGGGGGCAGTTCACCCCTCCACTTT.

This chain uses TRBV6-5 with TRBJ1-4, with D tentatively TRBD1 (5 bases). Germline CDR1 reads MNHEY; CDR2 reads SVGAGI. This CDR3 spans 14 amino acids. The V gene lost 7 bases and the J gene lost 5 bases, with 14 bases spanning the gap. CDR3 in amino acids: CASNTDRGNEKLFF. CDR3 DNA: TGTGCCAGCAACACTGATAGGGGAAATGAAAAACTGTTTTTT.

This clone was observed once. The chain has TRBV12-3 or TRBV12-4 and TRBJ1-2; 8 nucleotides agree with TRBD1. The ends lost 6 bases at V and 3 bases at J; junction bases unmatched: 3. There are 13 residues in the CDR3. The CDR3 DNA follows: TGTGCCAGCAGGGCGACAGGGGACTATGGCTACACCTTC. Translation gives CASRATGDYGYTF.

This rearrangement joins TRBV29-1 to TRBJ2-7; 7 positions agree with TRBD2. CDR1 SQVTM and CDR2 ANQGSEA come from the germline V gene. With 1 base clipped from V and 0 bases from J, the junction kept 3 bases outside the gene matches. The CDR3 loop spans 14 amino acids. CDR3 nucleotides: TGCAGCGTTGAAGGGGGGAGGGGCTCCTACGAGCAGTACTTC. Amino acid sequence: CSVEGGRGSYEQYF.

The chain carries TRBV27 and TRBJ2-1; TRBD1 is a possible D gene (5 bases). V lost 2 bases and J lost 0, with 5 bases in between. This CDR3 is built from 14 residues. The V gene's germline CDR1 is MNHEY and CDR2 SMNVEV (reference sequence). The CDR3 bases are TGTGCCAGCAGTTTAGACAGCTCCTACAATGAGCAGTTCTTC. Translated: CASSLDSSYNEQFF.

The chain uses TRBV20-1 and TRBJ1-3; D is unclear. Deletions cut 3 bases from V and 0 bases from J, with 6 bases between. Germline loops: CDR1 DFQATT, CDR2 SNEGSKA (reference sequence). The CDR3 covers 13 residues. The CDR3 DNA is TGCAGTGCTAGTATGATCTCTGGAAACACCATATATTTT. Protein: CSASMISGNTIYF.

The chain couples TRBV2 to TRBJ2-7; the D call may be TRBD1 or TRBD2 (5 bases each). From germline, CDR1 is SNHLY and CDR2 FYNNEI. The CDR3 is made up of 12 amino acids. The V gene lost 6 bases and the J gene lost 6 bases, with 12 bases spanning the gap. This CDR3 reads CASRVLRGEQYF. The CDR3 DNA reads TGTGCCAGCAGGGTTCTGAGGGGCGAGCAGTACTTC.

The table lists this clone with a count of one. V is TRBV6-5 and J is TRBJ1-1, with D perhaps matching TRBD1 (6 bases). Germline V gene data show CDR1 as MNHEY and CDR2 as SVGAGI. The CDR3 runs 15 residues. V dropped 0 bases and J dropped 10 bases, with 18 bases sitting between them. CDR3 protein: CASSYSSAAGAGAFF. In nucleotides, the CDR3 is TGTGCCAGCAGTTACTCGAGTGCTGCAGGGGCGGGAGCTTTCTTT.

The gene calls are TRBV9 and TRBJ2-5; 7 nucleotides line up with TRBD1. The trim removed 5 bases at V and 3 bases at J, leaving 7 bases unmatched. The CDR3 totals 14 residues. Germline V lookup: CDR1 SGDLS, CDR2 YYNGEE. CDR3 amino acids: CASSATDREETQYF. DNA for the CDR3: TGTGCCAGCAGTGCCACCGACAGGGAAGAGACCCAGTACTTC.

The chain has TRBV3-1 (or the pseudogene TRBV3-2) and TRBJ1-3; tentative D call: TRBD1 (5 bases). V lost 2 bases to trimming and J lost 7 bases, with 9 bases between them. The length of the CDR3 is 13 residues. The germline gives CDR1 LGHDT, CDR2 YNNKEL (reference sequence). The CDR3 spells CASSQPPGNTIYF. As DNA, the CDR3 is TGTGCCAGCAGCCAACCTCCAGGGAACACCATATATTTT.

This chain connects TRBV12-3 or TRBV12-4 to TRBJ2-4, with D hard to call. The CDR3 consists of 13 residues. V gave up 1 base and J gave up 7 bases, with 8 bases separating them. The CDR3 DNA is TGTGCCAGCAGTTTAGGGAGTACCAACATTCAGTACTTC. Its translation is CASSLGSTNIQYF.

On this clone itself: This same CDR3 is encoded by further DNA sequences in the sample. The rearrangement uses TRBV7-9 and TRBJ1-1; TRBD1 matches 7 bases. CDR1 is SEHNR and CDR2 is FQNEAQ in the germline V gene (reference sequence). The CDR3 sequence is 13 residues long. V trimming: 1 base; J trimming: 5 bases; junction bases outside the gene matches: 1. The CDR3 reads CASSLGQGTEAFF. CDR3 in DNA: TGTGCCAGCAGCTTAGGACAGGGTACTGAAGCTTTCTTT. The whole variable domain, remainder taken from reference TRBV7-9 and TRBJ1-1, is DTGVSQNPRHKITKRGQNVTFRCDPISEHNRLYWYRQTLGQGPEFLTYFQNEAQLEKSRLLSDRFSAERPKGSFSTLEIQRTEQGDSAMYLCASSLGQGTEAFFGQGTRLTVV.